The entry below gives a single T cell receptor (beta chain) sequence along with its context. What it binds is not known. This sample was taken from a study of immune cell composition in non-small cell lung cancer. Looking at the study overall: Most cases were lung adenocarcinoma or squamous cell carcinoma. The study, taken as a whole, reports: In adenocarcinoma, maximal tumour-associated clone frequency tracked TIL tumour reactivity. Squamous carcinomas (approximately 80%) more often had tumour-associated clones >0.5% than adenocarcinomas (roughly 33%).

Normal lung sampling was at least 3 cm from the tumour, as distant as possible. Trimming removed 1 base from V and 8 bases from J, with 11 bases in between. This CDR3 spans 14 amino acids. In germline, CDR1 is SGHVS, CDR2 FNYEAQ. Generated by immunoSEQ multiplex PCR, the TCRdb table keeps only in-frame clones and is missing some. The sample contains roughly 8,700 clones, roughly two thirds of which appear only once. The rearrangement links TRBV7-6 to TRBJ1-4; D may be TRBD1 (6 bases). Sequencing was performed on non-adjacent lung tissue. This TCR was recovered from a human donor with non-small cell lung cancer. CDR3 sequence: CASSLGGRVEKLFF. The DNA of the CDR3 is TGTGCCAGCAGCTTAGGGGGGCGGGTAGAAAAACTGTTTTTT. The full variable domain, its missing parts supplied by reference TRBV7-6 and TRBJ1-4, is GAGVSQSPRYKVTKRGQDVALRCDPISGHVSLYWYRQALGQGPEFLTYFNYEAQQDKSGLPNDRFSAERPEGSISTLTIQRTEQRDSAMYRCASSLGGRVEKLFFGSGTQLSVL.